This TCR beta chain comes out of a study of cytomegalovirus exposure and HLA in healthy donors (dated by TCRdb to 2016 to 2017). Regarding the study in general: According to an earlier analysis of a few hundred of the donors, some 180 million T cells yielded over 100 million unique TCR beta sequences and about 300 Gb of sequence data. The study combined high-throughput TCR immunosequencing, statistical association of individual TCRs with disease status, and machine learning to predict cytomegalovirus infection status. HLA typing included class I and class II loci at four-digit resolution. An early release covering more than 500 HLA-typed donors comprised about 310 gigabases of sequencing data and around 86 million unique TCR sequences. Typing coverage varied by locus: about 629-630 donors for A, B, C, DRB1 and DQB1; around 560 for DQA1; nearly 610 for DPA1; more than 450 for DPB1. The study used immunosequencing to profile the T cell repertoires of approximately 640 subjects and linked those repertoires to cytomegalovirus serostatus. An earlier analysis of 587 of the donors used high-throughput TCR beta sequencing to judge whether each TCR beta V gene segment behaved as functional or pseudogenic. A separate validation cohort of roughly 120 different subjects was used in addition to the 666-subject first cohort. Donor age, sex, ethnicity and CMV serostatus were compiled together with the repertoire data. On average, 235,054 unique TCR beta nucleotide sequences were sequenced per donor among about 400 genotyped donors of the cohort, with 15% to 20% of those sequences being non-productive. A later genetic analysis took genome-wide SNP genotypes for about three fifths of the 666 donors and used that subset as a discovery cohort. Of the roughly 390 genotyped donors, 65% to 90% were placed in the genetic ancestry cluster associated with self-reported Caucasian donors. All discovery cohort repertoires had been generated using a single sequencing platform. Four to six DR-DQ haplotypes were handled as single units for association and clustering, since linkage in the cohort was strong. A later analysis re-examined previously published TCR beta repertoires from 600 to 700 donors and added high-resolution HLA genotyping to investigate patterns of TCR occurrence. In the later analysis, no new phenotypic data were used to find candidate immune exposures; instead, reliance was placed on TCR beta sequences and their occurrence across donors. The study aimed to test whether cataloging public T cell receptors could reveal signatures of past pathogen exposure.

The study at large found these results: Several of the top co-occurrence clusters appeared to be linked to parvovirus B19, influenza, CMV and Epstein-Barr virus, according to a later analysis. Because counts were too low, 15 to 20 rarely observed V segments, including chromosome 9 orphons, were excluded from the earlier analysis of a few hundred of the donors. The classifier was reported to diagnose cytomegalovirus status with high specificity and sensitivity in both the original and validation cohorts. It was suggested by the authors that the approach could potentially be generalized to other disease states and immunological phenotypes. A further reported finding was that TCR beta sequences accurately predicted the HLA-A and HLA-B alleles for most subjects in the first cohort. In a later genetic analysis, a missense DCLRE1C variant was associated with V-gene and J-gene trimming of TCR beta chains, and the association was replicated in an independent cohort. Linkage disequilibrium might explain the correlated functional status among segregating V segments, but an unknown experimental factor could not be ruled out. The only immune exposure information available for the cohort was CMV serostatus. In this cohort, only TCR beta chains were sequenced, and detectable features were limited by the absence of alpha or paired-chain data. At a false discovery rate of 0.05, a later analysis linked under 20,000 TCR beta sequences to specific HLA alleles. Most TCR sequences were observed very rarely across donors, whereas some public TCRs were present in many individuals. Some IMGT-functional V segments, including TRBV6-2 and TRBV6-3, could not be distinguished by the 87-base-pair reads and were therefore excluded. In a later analysis, HLA-associated TCR beta chains were found to be more clonally expanded and to have lower generation probabilities than equally common non-associated chains. In an earlier analysis of roughly 560 of the donors, most TCR beta V segments were observed in productive rearrangements about 90% or about 30% of the time, broadly matching IMGT annotations. The study gave a list of about 150 TCR beta chains associated with cytomegalovirus. A later genetic analysis reported fewer N-insertions in productive TCRs among donors in an Asian-associated ancestry cluster than the roughly 690-donor mean. Strong co-occurrence of HLA alleles, especially DR and DQ, made assigning TCR associations to individual alleles difficult. Because some donors lacked HLA typing at each locus, the association tests relied only on the typed subset. A group of highly shared sequence variants was considered likely to be a technical artifact of the sequencing pipeline. The presence/absence analyses assumed that sequencing depth was roughly uniform across donors, and that assumption may not be true. In a later analysis, most CMV-associated TCR beta chains were found to appear HLA-restricted, with HLA associations seemingly driven largely by CMV exposure. In a later analysis, the rate of TCR association differed among HLA loci, with DRB1 alleles having the most associated TCRs and HLA-C alleles having the fewest. Three of the identified cytomegalovirus-associated TCR beta chains were confirmed in vitro to be specific for cytomegalovirus antigens.

The cohort was made up of 666 healthy bone marrow donors. All cohort members were sampled while nominally healthy, although unrecorded immune exposures were likely present. The donor was CMV seronegative and was included in the group of 352 seronegative cohort members. Each donor provided a peripheral blood sample, and peripheral blood mononuclear cells were used for TCR beta sequencing. Genomic DNA extraction from the blood cell samples was performed with the Qiagen DNeasy Blood Extraction Kit. Turning to this clone: Its antigen has not been determined. No quality values exist for individual bases; no much larger clone is one base distant.

V lost 3 bases and J lost 0 bases; the stretch between them is 5 bases long. Reading from cysteine to phenylalanine, the CDR3 counts 13 amino acids. This entry keeps only the CDR3 DNA: 39 bases, framed from base 1. From the germline V gene (reference sequence), CDR1 is SSHAT and CDR2 is FNYEAQ. To prepare the library, the immunoSEQ multiplex PCR assay was applied. A mixture of 60 forward primers for TCR Vbeta segments and 13 reverse primers for TCR Jbeta segments was used in the multiplex PCR. The CDR3 region of rearranged TCR beta genes was amplified from genomic DNA by a multiplex PCR assay. On the Illumina HiSeq System, the amplified TCR beta libraries were sequenced as 87-base-pair reads. Per the original workflow: Across the 666 repertoires, a later analysis counted some 81 million unique TCR beta chains, 9.5 million to 12 million of which were shared by at least two donors. Raw reads were error-corrected and collapsed into unique sequences by a nearest-neighbor algorithm in which closely related sequences were merged to remove PCR and sequencing errors. To assign V, D and J gene segments, CDR3 sequences were aligned to IMGT reference sequences. Each retained sequence needed at least a six-nucleotide match to both a V gene segment and a J gene segment. Rearrangements were called productive when the CDR3 lacked stop codons and stayed in frame with V and J; all others were non-productive. CDR3 was defined by IMGT convention, running from the second conserved V-encoded cysteine to the conserved J-encoded phenylalanine. The earlier analysis of about 620 of the donors excluded sequences that lacked an unambiguous match to a single V gene segment. An earlier analysis of several hundred of the donors called V segments functional above 56.7% productive rearrangements and segregating when the between-donor standard deviation exceeded 5%. A statistical classification framework was built for diagnosing cytomegalovirus status from the catalog of TCR beta chain sequences. In a later analysis, TCR nucleotide sequences were compared against IMGT/GENE-DB human TR gene sequences so that V and J genes could be assigned. The TCRdist pipeline was used in a later analysis to assign CDR3 sequences and most-parsimonious VDJ recombination scenarios. A later analysis defined each TCR beta chain by its CDR3 amino acid sequence plus V-gene family, and excluded reads lacking a unique V-gene family. As a way to deal with suspected cross-contamination and a sequencing artifact, a later analysis dropped approximately 590 nucleotide sequences that were highly shared and had low generation probability. For each public chain, a later analysis derived a clonal expansion index from normalized ranks of inferred template counts within each repertoire. In a later analysis, generation probabilities were computed with a VDJ recombination model fitted to out-of-frame rearrangements, and the resulting probabilities were checked against IGoR. In a later analysis, TCR-TCR, TCR-HLA and TCR-CMV co-occurrence was scored with hypergeometric tests, and a repertoire-size bias correction was applied to TCR pairs. A later analysis estimated false discovery rates by permuting HLA or CMV assignments 20 times. A later analysis grouped co-occurring TCRs with DBSCAN, adding TCRdist sequence similarity when clustering within HLA-allele-positive subsets. Repertoires with fewer than 30,000 or more than 120,000 public chains were left out of co-occurrence clustering, as were about five repertoires with anomalous nucleotide sharing. The table was pulled from immuneACCESS by TCRdb, which kept in-frame rearrangements only. Such tables lose some clones; where checked, under half of the loss comes from unresolved V genes, and the rest has no known cause. Clone size and the V and J calls come from that table; the DNA yielded D and trimming. The sample data list some 150,000 clones, and 76% of these were observed just once. Of the sample, around 1.7% is held by the ten largest clones.

Sequencing used PBMCs. The receptor's source is a woman between 40 and 50 years old in good health and CMV-seronegative. The V and J genes are TRBV7-7 and TRBJ2-5; the D gene is possibly TRBD2, with 5 bases matching. CDR3 reads: CASSLRDQETQYF. The sequenced DNA: TGTGCCAGCAGCTTGCGGGACCAAGAGACCCAGTACTTC.